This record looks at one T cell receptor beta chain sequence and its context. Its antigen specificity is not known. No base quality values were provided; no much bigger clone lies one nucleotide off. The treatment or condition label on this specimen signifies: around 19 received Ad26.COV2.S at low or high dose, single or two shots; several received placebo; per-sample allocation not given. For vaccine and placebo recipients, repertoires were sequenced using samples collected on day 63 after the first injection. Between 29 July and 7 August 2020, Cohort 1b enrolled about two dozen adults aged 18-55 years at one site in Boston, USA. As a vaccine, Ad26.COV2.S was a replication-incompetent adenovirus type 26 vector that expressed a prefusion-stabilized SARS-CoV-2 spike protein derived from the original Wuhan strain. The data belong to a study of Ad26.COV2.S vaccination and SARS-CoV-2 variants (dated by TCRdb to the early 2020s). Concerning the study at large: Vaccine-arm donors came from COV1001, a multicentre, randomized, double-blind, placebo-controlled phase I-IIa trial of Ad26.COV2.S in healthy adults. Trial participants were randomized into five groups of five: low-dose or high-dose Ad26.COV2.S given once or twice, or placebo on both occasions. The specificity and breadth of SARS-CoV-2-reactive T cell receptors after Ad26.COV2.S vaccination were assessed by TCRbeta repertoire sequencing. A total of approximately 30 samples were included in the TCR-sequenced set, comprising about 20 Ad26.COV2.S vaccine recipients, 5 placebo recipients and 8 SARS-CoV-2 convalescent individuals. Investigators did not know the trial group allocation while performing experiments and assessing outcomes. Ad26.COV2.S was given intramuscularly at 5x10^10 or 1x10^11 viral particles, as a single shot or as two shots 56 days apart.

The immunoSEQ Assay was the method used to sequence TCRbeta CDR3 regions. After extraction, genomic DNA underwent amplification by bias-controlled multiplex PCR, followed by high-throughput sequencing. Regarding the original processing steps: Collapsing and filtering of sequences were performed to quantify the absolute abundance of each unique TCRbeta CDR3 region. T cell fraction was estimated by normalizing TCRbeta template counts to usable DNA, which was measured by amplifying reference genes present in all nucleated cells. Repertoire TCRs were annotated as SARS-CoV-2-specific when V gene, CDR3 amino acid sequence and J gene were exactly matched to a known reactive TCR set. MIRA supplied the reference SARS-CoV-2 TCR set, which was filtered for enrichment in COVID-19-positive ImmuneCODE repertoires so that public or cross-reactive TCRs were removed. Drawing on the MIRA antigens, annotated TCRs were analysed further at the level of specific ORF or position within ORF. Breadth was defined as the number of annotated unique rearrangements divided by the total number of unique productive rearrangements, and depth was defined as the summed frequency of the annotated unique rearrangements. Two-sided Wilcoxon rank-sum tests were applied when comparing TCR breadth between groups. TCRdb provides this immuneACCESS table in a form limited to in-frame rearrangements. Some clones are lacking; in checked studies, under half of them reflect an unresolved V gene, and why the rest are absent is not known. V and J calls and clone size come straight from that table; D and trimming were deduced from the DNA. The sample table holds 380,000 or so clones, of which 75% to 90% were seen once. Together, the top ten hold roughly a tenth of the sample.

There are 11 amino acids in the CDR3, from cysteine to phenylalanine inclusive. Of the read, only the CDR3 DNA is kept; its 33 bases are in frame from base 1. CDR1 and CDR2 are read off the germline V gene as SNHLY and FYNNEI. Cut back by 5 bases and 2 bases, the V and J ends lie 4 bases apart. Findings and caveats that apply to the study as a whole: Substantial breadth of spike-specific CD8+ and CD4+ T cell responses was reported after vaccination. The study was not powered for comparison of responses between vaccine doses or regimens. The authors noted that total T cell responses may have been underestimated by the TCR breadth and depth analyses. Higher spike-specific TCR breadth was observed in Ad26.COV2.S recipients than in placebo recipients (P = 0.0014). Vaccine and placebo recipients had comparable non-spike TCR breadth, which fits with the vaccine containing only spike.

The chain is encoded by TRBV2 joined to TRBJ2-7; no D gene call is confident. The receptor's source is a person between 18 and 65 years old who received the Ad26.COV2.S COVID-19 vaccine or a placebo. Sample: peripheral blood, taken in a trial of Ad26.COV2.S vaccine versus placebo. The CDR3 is CASSTAYEQYF. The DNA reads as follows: TGTGCCAGCAGTACAGCCTACGAGCAGTACTTC.